This TCR beta chain is from a study of T cell responses to AZD1222 COVID-19 vaccine. The CDR3 sequence is 14 residues long. CDR1 and CDR2 (germline): SGDLS, YYNGEE. Trimming took 4 bases from V and 5 from J, leaving 10 bases between them. Data came from immunoSEQ multiplex PCR; TCRdb stores just in-frame clones and leaves some out. The repertoire holds more than 100,000 clones, with more than 70% as singletons. J is TRBJ1-6 and V is TRBV9; D is unclear. The TCR originated in an adult in good health. The material was peripheral blood, obtained on day 0 of AZD1222 vaccination. The CDR3 here is CASSIGIDNSPLHF. CDR3 bases: TGTGCCAGCAGCATCGGGATTGATAATTCACCCCTCCACTTT.